The clone carrying this TCR beta chain was picked up many times. Its cognate antigen is unknown. This record comes from a study of Ad26.COV2.S vaccination and SARS-CoV-2 variants. General study results and limits: While placebo recipients had lower spike-specific TCR breadth, vaccine recipients had more. Vaccine and placebo recipients had comparable breadth of non-spike TCRs. TCR breadth and depth estimates may have understated total T cell responses. Vaccinees reportedly had broad spike-specific CD8+ and CD4+ T cell responses.

Data came from immunoSEQ multiplex PCR; TCRdb stores just in-frame clones and leaves some out. The table includes more than 120,000 clones, 75% to 90% detected once. Sequenced material: peripheral blood, taken after recovery from COVID-19. The source of this sequence is a human donor who had recovered from COVID-19.

Written as DNA, the CDR3 is TGCGCCGCCTCAGGGGAAAATCAGCCCCAGCATTTT. It specifies CAASGENQPQHF. V is TRBV10-2 and J is TRBJ1-5; tentatively, D is TRBD1 (6 bases). This CDR3 is 12 amino acids long. CDR1 and CDR2 from the germline V gene are WSHSY and SAAADI. V lost 11 bases to trimming and J lost 4 bases, with 12 bases between them.